Listed below are T cell receptor beta chains from one sample, sequenced in a study of shared clonotypes between healthy human individuals. The method was immunoSEQ multiplex PCR; TCRdb's version includes in-frame clones alone and lacks a portion of them. The table shows 2 million to 3 million clones, with under 95% occurring only once. Specimen: naive CD4+ T cells from PBMCs. All receptors derive from a man in his late teens or twenties in good health. Some clones in this sample may be carry-over from other donors' samples. Both conserved end residues are part of each CDR3. D genes are given only for firm matches. Size is omitted from some rows. Given values are once, few, many or a class for expanded clones.

TRBJ1-2,TRBV28,-,-,TGTGCCAGCACCCCTCCGCAGGTTTCCTATGGCTACACCTTC,CASTPPQVSYGYTF
TRBJ2-3,TRBV15,-,-,TGTGCCACCAGCAGAGATGGCCGGCATACGCAGTATTTT,CATSRDGRHTQYF
TRBJ1-1,TRBV6-1,-,-,TGTGCCAGCAGTGAATCGGTTGTGAACACTGAAGCTTTCTTT,CASSESVVNTEAFF
TRBJ2-3,TRBV7-3,TRBD1,once,TGTGCCAGCAGCCAGCGGGGACAGGGAACAGATACGCAGTATTTT,CASSQRGQGTDTQYF
TRBJ2-3,TRBV18,TRBD2,once,TGTGCCAGCTCACCCCTGGGACTAGCGGGAGGCACAGATACGCAGTATTTT,CASSPLGLAGGTDTQYF
TRBJ2-1,TRBV7-2,TRBD2,-,TGTGCCAGCAGCTTAACTAGCGGCCTAGGAGAGCAGTTCTTC,CASSLTSGLGEQFF
TRBJ2-7,TRBV6-5,TRBD2,-,TGTGCCAGCAGCCGGCGGGGGGACGCAACCTACGAGCAGTACTTC,CASSRRGDATYEQYF
TRBJ1-1,TRBV20-1,-,-,TGCAGTGCTACGCCGGGAGGGGCGGCTTTCTTT,CSATPGGAAFF
TRBJ2-7,TRBV5-6,-,once,TGTGCCAGCAGCTTCCAGTCATACGCTCACGAGCAGTACTTC,CASSFQSYAHEQYF
TRBJ1-5,TRBV25-1,-,-,TGTGCCAGCACCAACCGCCACGGGGAAGGGAGCAATCAGCCCCAGCATTTT,CASTNRHGEGSNQPQHF
TRBJ1-2,TRBV7-2,TRBD1,-,TGTGCCAGCAGCGGACGATGGACAGGGGAAGGGTGGGGCTACACCTTC,CASSGRWTGEGWGYTF
TRBJ2-1,TRBV2,TRBD2,-,TGTGCCAGCAGTAGAGAGCGGGGCTACAATGAGCAGTTCTTC,CASSRERGYNEQFF
TRBJ2-5,TRBV7-2,TRBD2,-,TGTGCCAGCAGCCTCTCCCTAGCGGGGAATCAAGAGACCCAGTACTTC,CASSLSLAGNQETQYF
TRBJ2-5,TRBV5-1,-,-,TGCGCCAGCAGCTTGCCCAGGGGCTCGAACCTTGGGACCCAGTACTTC,CASSLPRGSNLGTQYF
TRBJ2-7,TRBV5-1,-,-,TGCGCCAGCAGCCCCCTCACTAGTTCCTCCGACGAGCAGTACTTC,CASSPLTSSSDEQYF
TRBJ2-3,TRBV7-3,-,-,TGTGCCAGCAGCTTAAGAGGAGGGACGGCAAGCCCTAGCGATAGCACAGATACGCAGTATTTT,CASSLRGGTASPSDSTDTQYF
TRBJ1-4,TRBV2,-,-,TGTGCCAGCTGTCAGTGGTCAACTAATGAAAAACTGTTTTTT,CASCQWSTNEKLFF
TRBJ1-1,TRBV28,-,-,TGTGCCAGCAGTCGGGGGTACACTGAAGCTTTCTTT,CASSRGYTEAFF
TRBJ2-7,TRBV7-6,-,once,TGTGCCACCTCAGGGATTCCTTCCTACGAGCAGTACTTC,CATSGIPSYEQYF
TRBJ2-7,TRBV5-1,-,-,TGCGCCAGCAGCATTACCGGTGGAGGGGGCCAGCAGTACTTC,CASSITGGGGQQYF
TRBJ2-6,TRBV5-4,-,once,TGTGCCAGCAGCTTGAAGAGGGTAACTGGGGCCAACGTCCTGACTTTC,CASSLKRVTGANVLTF
TRBJ2-1,TRBV9,-,-,TGTGCCAGCAGCGTAGGGACAGGGACTAACGATGAGCAGTTCTTC,CASSVGTGTNDEQFF
TRBJ2-5,TRBV5-1,-,-,TGCGCCAGCAGTATGGCGGGATCAGCTCAAGAGACCCAGTACTTC,CASSMAGSAQETQYF
TRBJ1-1,TRBV27,-,-,TGTGCCAGCAGTTTATCGGGAGGAACTGAAGCTTTCTTT,CASSLSGGTEAFF
TRBJ1-1,TRBV5-1,-,-,TGCGCCAGCAGCTTGGCCGTCGGGACTGGGGGGACTGAAGCTTTCTTT,CASSLAVGTGGTEAFF
TRBJ2-3,TRBV7-2,-,-,TGTGCCAGCAGCTTGACGGGAGATACGCAGTATTTT,CASSLTGDTQYF
TRBJ1-2,TRBV6-1,TRBD1,-,TGTGCCATCAGTGAACCGGGACAGGGGCTCCTTCCGTATGGCTACACCTTC,CAISEPGQGLLPYGYTF
TRBJ2-1,TRBV4-2,TRBD2,-,TGTGCCAGCAGCCAACAACTAGCGGTGGGCGGTGAGCAGTTCTTC,CASSQQLAVGGEQFF
TRBJ2-7,TRBV19,-,-,TGTGCCAGTAGTACCCCCCAAGCGGACAGCTCCTACGAGCAGTACTTC,CASSTPQADSSYEQYF
TRBJ2-7,TRBV7-2,TRBD2,-,TGTGCCAGCAGCCTGAGGACTAGCGGGAGGGCCTCCTACGAGCAGTACTTC,CASSLRTSGRASYEQYF
TRBJ2-5,TRBV14,-,-,TGTGCCAGCAGCCAAGGGTCTCGTTCGCTAAAAGAGACCCAGTACTTC,CASSQGSRSLKETQYF
TRBJ2-5,TRBV6-5,TRBD2,-,TGTGCCAGCAGGACCAGCGGGGTTGGTGAGCAGTACTTC,CASRTSGVGEQYF
TRBJ2-7,TRBV28,TRBD2,-,TGTGCCAGCAGCCCGGGACTAGCGTATTCCTACGAGCAGTACTTC,CASSPGLAYSYEQYF
TRBJ2-3,TRBV9,-,once,TGTGCCAGCAGCCCCCAGACGGGCGAAATTGATACGCAGTATTTT,CASSPQTGEIDTQYF
TRBJ2-7,TRBV9,-,once,TGTGCCAGCAGCGTAGGGGCCTTTAGCTCCTACGAGCAGTACTTC,CASSVGAFSSYEQYF
TRBJ2-5,TRBV15,TRBD1,-,TGTGCCACCAGCAGAGAAGGGGGCGGGACCCAGTACTTC,CATSREGGGTQYF
TRBJ2-7,TRBV18,TRBD2,-,TGTGCCAGCTCACCCGGGACTAGCTGGCACGAGCAGTACTTC,CASSPGTSWHEQYF
TRBJ2-7,TRBV11-2,-,-,TGTGCCAGCAGCTCCTCTAGCGACTCCTACGAGCAGTACTTC,CASSSSSDSYEQYF
TRBJ2-6,TRBV29-1,-,once,TGCAGCGTTGATCCGGGCGCGGGCGTCCTGACTTTC,CSVDPGAGVLTF
TRBJ2-6,TRBV7-2,-,-,TGTGCCAGCAGCTTAGCCGGTCCTGGGGCCAACGTCCTGACTTTC,CASSLAGPGANVLTF
TRBJ2-2,TRBV28,-,-,TGTGCCAGCAGTCCCCGAGGGGGGGCAAACACCGGGGAGCTGTTTTTT,CASSPRGGANTGELFF
TRBJ2-2,TRBV21-1,-,-,TGTGCCAGCGGTACTTGGCAACTCTCTACCGGGGAGCTGTTTTTT,CASGTWQLSTGELFF
TRBJ1-2,TRBV29-1,-,-,TGCAGCGTCGAATGGGGGAGAGGCTATGGCTACACCTTC,CSVEWGRGYGYTF
TRBJ1-4,TRBV4-1,-,-,TGCGCCACCTCTAGCCCGGGAATGCGCACTAATGAAAAACTGTTTTTT,CATSSPGMRTNEKLFF
TRBJ2-2,TRBV13,TRBD2,-,TGTGCCAGCAGCCTAAAATGGGGGTCGGGACTAGCGGGGACGAACACCGGGGAGCTGTTTTTT,CASSLKWGSGLAGTNTGELFF
TRBJ2-7,TRBV15,-,-,TGTGCCACCAGCAGCGGAGTAGAGGGCACCTACGAGCAGTACTTC,CATSSGVEGTYEQYF
TRBJ2-6,TRBV4-1,TRBD1,-,TGCGCCAGCAGCCAGGGACAGCCAAGCTCTGGGGCCAACGTCCTGACTTTC,CASSQGQPSSGANVLTF
TRBJ1-1,TRBV7-2,-,few,TGTGCCAGCAGCTTTGAGGCCACTGAAGCTTTCTTT,CASSFEATEAFF
TRBJ2-3,TRBV28,TRBD2,-,TGTGCCAGTGGACTAGCGGGGGTTACAGATACGCAGTATTTT,CASGLAGVTDTQYF
TRBJ2-3,TRBV5-1,-,-,TGCGCCAGCAGCTTGAGAGATACGCAGTATTTT,CASSLRDTQYF
TRBJ2-1,TRBV7-9,TRBD2,once,TGTGCCAGCAGCTTAGGTTTTCGGCGGGGACTAAACAATGAGCAGTTCTTC,CASSLGFRRGLNNEQFF
TRBJ1-2,TRBV29-1,-,-,TGCAGCGTTGTGAGGTCAGGGACGGAGAACTATGGCTACACCTTC,CSVVRSGTENYGYTF
TRBJ2-1,TRBV28,-,-,TGTGCCAGCAGTTTAGGAGGAGGGGCTGGTTACAATGAGCAGTTCTTC,CASSLGGGAGYNEQFF
TRBJ2-5,TRBV28,-,few,TGTGCCAGCAGTTTAAGGGAGACCCAGTACTTC,CASSLRETQYF
TRBJ1-2,TRBV6-1,-,-,TGTGCCAGCAGTGCGGACAGAAACTATGGCTACACCTTC,CASSADRNYGYTF
TRBJ1-2,TRBV7-3,-,once,TGTGCCAGCAGCTTAGGATCTCTCCCCTATGGCTACACCTTC,CASSLGSLPYGYTF
TRBJ1-3,TRBV9,-,-,TGTGCCAGCAGCGGAGGACGGAGCTCTGGAAACACCATATATTTT,CASSGGRSSGNTIYF
TRBJ1-4,TRBV5-1,-,-,TGCGCCAGCAGCTTGGGAATACAGGCAACTAATGAAAAACTGTTTTTT,CASSLGIQATNEKLFF
TRBJ1-1,TRBV5-8,TRBD1,once,TGTGCCAGCACCATTACAGGGGGCGCGACTGAAGCTTTCTTT,CASTITGGATEAFF
TRBJ2-1,TRBV19,TRBD2,-,TGTGCCAGTAGTACCGGGACTAGCGTGGATGAGCAGTTCTTC,CASSTGTSVDEQFF